This T cell receptor beta chain was sequenced in a study of T cell clonotyping in hematopoietic cell transplantation. At the level of the study: Cytoreduction preceded collection of pretransplant recipient samples. Study observations and caveats: Broader posttransplant TCR repertoire diversity was predicted by graft donor and pretransplant recipient Inverse Simpson Index values.

The time point: recipient sample about 28 days before transplant, after cytoreduction. Samples: about 28 days before transplant, then days 30, 100 and 180 after. The repertoire was sequenced with immunoSEQ multiplex PCR; TCRdb's copy has only in-frame clones and lacks some. The profile shows tens of thousands of clones, approximately 77% of them singletons. CDR3 length: 11 amino acids. Germline assignment: CDR1 GTSNPN and CDR2 SVGIG (reference sequence). Concerning this clone itself: Its antigen is unknown.

The sample in question was peripheral blood mononuclear cells, obtained before stem cell transplant. The V call is TRBV30, the J call TRBJ2-7; unclear D gene. The TCR was taken from a man aged 50-59 years with myelodysplastic syndrome. Some clones in this sample may be carry-over from other donors' samples. The CDR3 nucleotides read TGTGCGTACGGAAGCTCCTACGAGCAGTACTTC. Protein sequence: CAYGSSYEQYF.